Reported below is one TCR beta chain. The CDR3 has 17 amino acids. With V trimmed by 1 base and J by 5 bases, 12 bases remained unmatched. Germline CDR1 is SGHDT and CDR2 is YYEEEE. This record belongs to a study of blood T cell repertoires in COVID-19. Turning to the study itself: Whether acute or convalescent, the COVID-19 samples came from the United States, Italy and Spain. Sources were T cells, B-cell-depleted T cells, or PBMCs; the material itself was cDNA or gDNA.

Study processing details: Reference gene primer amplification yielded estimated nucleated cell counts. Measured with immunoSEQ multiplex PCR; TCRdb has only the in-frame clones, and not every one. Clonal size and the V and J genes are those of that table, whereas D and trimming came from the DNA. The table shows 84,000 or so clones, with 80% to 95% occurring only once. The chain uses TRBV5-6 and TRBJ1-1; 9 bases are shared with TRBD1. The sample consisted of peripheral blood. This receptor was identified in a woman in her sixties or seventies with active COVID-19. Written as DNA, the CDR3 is TGTGCCAGCAGCTTGTGGGGACAGGGCGTCGAATGGACTGAAGCTTTCTTT. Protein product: CASSLWGQGVEWTEAFF.